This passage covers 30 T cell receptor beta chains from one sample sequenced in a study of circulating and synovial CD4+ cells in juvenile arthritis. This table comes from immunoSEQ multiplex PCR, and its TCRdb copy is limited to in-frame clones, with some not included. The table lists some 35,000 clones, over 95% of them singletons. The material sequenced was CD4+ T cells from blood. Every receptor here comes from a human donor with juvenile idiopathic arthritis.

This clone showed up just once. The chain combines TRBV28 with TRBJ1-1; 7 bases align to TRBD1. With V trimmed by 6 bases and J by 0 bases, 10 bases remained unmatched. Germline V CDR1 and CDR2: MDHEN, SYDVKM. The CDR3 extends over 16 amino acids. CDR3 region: CASSLTGQLLNTEAFF. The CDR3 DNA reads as TGTGCCAGCAGCCTCACGGGACAGTTATTGAACACTGAAGCTTTCTTT.

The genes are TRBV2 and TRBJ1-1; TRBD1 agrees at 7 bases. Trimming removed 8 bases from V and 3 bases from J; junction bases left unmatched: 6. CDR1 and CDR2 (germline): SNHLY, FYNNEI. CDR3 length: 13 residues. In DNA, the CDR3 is TGTGCCAGCGAGGGGGCATCGGACACTGAAGCTTTCTTT. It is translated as CASEGASDTEAFF.

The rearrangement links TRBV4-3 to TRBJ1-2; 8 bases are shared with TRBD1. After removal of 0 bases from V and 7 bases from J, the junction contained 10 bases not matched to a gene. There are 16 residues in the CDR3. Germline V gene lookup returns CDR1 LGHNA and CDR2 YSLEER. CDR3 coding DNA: TGCGCCAGCAGCCAAGATTTTAGAGGGACAGGCTCTGGCTACACCTTC. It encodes CASSQDFRGTGSGYTF.

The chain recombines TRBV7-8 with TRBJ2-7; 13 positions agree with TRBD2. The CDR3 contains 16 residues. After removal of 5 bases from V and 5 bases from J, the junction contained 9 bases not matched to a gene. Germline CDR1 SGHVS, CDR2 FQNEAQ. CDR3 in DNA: TGTGCCAGCAGCGATTGGACTAGCGGGGGTTGGGACGAGCAGTACTTC. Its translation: CASSDWTSGGWDEQYF.

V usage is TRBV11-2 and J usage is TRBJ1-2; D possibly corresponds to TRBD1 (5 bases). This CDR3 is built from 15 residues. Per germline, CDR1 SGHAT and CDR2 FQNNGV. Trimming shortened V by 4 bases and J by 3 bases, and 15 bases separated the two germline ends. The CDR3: CASSSRPRGDYGYTF. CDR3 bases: TGTGCCAGCAGCTCGCGCCCTCGGGGGGACTATGGCTACACCTTC. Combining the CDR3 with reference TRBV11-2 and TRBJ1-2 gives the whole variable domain EAGVAQSPRYKIIEKRQSVAFWCNPISGHATLYWYQQILGQGPKLLIQFQNNGVVDDSQLPKDRFSAERLKGVDSTLKIQPAKLEDSAVYLCASSSRPRGDYGYTFGSGTRLTVV.

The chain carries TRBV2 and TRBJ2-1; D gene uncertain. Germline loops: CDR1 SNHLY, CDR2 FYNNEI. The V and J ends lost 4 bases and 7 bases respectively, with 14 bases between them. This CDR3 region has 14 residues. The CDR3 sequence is CASSVLGHGNEQFF. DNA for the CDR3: TGTGCCAGCAGTGTTCTTGGGCACGGTAATGAGCAGTTCTTC.

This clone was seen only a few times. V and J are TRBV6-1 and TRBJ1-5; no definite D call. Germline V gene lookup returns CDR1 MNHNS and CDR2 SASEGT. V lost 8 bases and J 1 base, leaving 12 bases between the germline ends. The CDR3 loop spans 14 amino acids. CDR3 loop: CASLHRGSNQPQHF. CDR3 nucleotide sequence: TGTGCCAGCCTTCACCGGGGAAGCAATCAGCCCCAGCATTTT.

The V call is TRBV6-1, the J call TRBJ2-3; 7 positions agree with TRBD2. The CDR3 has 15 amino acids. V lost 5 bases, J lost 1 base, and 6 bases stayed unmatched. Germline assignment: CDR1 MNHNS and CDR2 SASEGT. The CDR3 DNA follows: TGTGCCAGCAGTCCGCGTCTAGCGGGCACAGATACGCAGTATTTT. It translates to CASSPRLAGTDTQYF.

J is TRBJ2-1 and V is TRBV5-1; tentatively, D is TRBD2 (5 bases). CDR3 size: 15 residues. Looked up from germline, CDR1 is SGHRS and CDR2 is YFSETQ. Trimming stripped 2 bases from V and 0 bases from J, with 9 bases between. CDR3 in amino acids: CASSFSSGSYNEQFF. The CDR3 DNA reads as TGCGCCAGCAGCTTCTCAAGCGGCTCCTACAATGAGCAGTTCTTC.

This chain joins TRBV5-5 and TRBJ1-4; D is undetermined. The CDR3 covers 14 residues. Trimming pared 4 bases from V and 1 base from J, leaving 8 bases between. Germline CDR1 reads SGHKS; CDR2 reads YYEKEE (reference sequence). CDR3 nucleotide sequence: TGTGCCAGCAGCCAGACACTAACTAATGAAAAACTGTTTTTT. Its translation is CASSQTLTNEKLFF.

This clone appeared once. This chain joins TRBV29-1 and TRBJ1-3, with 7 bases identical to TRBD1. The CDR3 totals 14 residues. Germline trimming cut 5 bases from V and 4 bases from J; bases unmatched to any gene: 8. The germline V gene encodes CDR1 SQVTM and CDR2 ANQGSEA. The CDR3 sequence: CSVTSRGAGNTIYF. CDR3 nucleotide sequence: TGCAGCGTTACCTCCAGGGGGGCAGGAAACACCATATATTTT.

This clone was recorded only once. Here the CDR3 DNA reads TGTGCCAGCAGCGATACAGGGACCTCTGGAAACACCATATATTTT. As protein: CASSDTGTSGNTIYF. The chain joins TRBV9 to TRBJ1-3; TRBD1 might be the D (6 bases). Germline V gene data show CDR1 as SGDLS and CDR2 as YYNGEE. Trimming shortened V by 3 bases and J by 0 bases, and 10 bases separated the two germline ends. The CDR3 is 15 amino acids.

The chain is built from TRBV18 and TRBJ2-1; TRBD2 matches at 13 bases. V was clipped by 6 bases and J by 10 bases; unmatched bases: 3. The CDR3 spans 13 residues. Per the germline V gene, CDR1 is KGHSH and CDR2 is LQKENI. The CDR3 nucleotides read TGTGCCAGCTCCCTGGGACTAGCGGGGGAGCAGTTCTTC. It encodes CASSLGLAGEQFF.

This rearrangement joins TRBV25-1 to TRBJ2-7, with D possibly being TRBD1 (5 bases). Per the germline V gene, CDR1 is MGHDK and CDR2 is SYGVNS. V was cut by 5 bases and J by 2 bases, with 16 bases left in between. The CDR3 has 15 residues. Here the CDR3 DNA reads TGTGCCAGCAGTCCCAAGGGGTGGTTTACCTACGAGCAGTACTTC. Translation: CASSPKGWFTYEQYF.

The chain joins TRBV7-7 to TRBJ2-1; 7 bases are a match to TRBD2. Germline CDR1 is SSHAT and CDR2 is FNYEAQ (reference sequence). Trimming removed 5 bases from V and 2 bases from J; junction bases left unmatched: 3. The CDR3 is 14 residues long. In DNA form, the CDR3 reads TGTGCCAGCAGCGCCCGGGGGGCCTACAATGAGCAGTTCTTC. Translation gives CASSARGAYNEQFF.

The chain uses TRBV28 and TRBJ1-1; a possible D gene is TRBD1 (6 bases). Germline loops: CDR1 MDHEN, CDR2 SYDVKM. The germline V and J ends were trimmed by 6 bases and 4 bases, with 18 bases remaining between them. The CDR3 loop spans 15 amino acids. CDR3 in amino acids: CASSPSGGLSTEAFF. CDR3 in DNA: TGTGCCAGCAGCCCGAGTGGGGGCTTGAGCACTGAAGCTTTCTTT.

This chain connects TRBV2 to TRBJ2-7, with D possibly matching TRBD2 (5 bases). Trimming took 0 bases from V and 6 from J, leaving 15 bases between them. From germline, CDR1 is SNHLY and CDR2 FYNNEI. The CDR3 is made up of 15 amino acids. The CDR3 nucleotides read TGTGCCAGCAGTGAAGCGCAGCGAGGGATGGGCGAGCAGTACTTC. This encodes CASSEAQRGMGEQYF.

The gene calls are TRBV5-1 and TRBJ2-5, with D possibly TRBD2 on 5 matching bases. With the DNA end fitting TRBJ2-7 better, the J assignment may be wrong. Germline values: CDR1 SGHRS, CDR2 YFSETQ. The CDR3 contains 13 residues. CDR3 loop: CASSLEGIYEQYF. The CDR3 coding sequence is TGCGCCAGCAGCTTAGAGGGAATCTACGAGCAGTACTTC.

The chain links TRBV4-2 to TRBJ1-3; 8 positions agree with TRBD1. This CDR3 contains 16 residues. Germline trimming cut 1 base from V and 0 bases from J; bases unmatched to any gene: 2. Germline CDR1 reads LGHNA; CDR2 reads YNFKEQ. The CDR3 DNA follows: TGTGCCAGCAGCCAAGCCGACAGGGGCTCTGGAAACACCATATATTTT. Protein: CASSQADRGSGNTIYF.

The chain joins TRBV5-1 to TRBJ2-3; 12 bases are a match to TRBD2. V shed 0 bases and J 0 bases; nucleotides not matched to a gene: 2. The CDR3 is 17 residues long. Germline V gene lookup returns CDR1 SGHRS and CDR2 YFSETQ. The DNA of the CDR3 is TGCGCCAGCAGCTTGGATCTAGCGGGGGGGAGCACAGATACGCAGTATTTT. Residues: CASSLDLAGGSTDTQYF.

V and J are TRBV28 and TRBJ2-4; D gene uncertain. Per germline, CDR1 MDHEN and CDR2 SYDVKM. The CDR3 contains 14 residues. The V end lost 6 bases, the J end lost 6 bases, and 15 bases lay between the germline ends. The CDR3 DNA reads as TGTGCCAGCAGCCGGTCGGGTTACGGAAACATTCAGTACTTC. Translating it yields CASSRSGYGNIQYF.

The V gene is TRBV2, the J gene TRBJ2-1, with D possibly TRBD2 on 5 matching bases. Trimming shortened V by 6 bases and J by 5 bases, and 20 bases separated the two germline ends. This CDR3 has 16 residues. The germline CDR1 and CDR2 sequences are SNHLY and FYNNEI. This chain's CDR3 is CASRAKLGAGDNEQFF. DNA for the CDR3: TGTGCCAGCAGAGCCAAACTAGGCGCCGGGGACAATGAGCAGTTCTTC.

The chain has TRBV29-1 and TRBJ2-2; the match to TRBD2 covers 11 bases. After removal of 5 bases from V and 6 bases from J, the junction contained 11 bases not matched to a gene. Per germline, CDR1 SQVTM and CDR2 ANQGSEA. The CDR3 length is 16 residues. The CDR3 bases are TGCAGCGTTTCCGGGAATAGCGGGAGGGCCCCCGGGGAGCTGTTTTTT. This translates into CSVSGNSGRAPGELFF.

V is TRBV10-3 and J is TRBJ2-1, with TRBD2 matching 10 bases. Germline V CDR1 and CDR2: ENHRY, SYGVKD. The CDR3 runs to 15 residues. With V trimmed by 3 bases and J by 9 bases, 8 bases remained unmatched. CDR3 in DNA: TGTGCCATCAGTGATGCCCAGCGGGGGGGTGGTGAGCAGTTCTTC. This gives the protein CAISDAQRGGGEQFF.

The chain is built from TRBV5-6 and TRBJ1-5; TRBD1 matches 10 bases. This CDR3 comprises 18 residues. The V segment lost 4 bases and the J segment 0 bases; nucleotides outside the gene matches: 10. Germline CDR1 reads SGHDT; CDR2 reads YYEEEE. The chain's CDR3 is CASSTRQGALYSNQPQHF. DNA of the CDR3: TGTGCCAGCAGCACAAGACAGGGGGCCCTGTATAGCAATCAGCCCCAGCATTTT.

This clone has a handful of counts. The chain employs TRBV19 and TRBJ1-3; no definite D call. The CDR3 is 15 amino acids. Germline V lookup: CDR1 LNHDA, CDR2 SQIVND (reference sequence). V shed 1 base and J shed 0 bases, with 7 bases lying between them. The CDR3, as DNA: TGTGCCAGTAGTATAGCACCGAGCTCTGGAAACACCATATATTTT. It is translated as CASSIAPSSGNTIYF. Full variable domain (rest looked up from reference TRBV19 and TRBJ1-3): DGGITQSPKYLFRKEGQNVTLSCEQNLNHDAMYWYRQDPGQGLRLIYYSQIVNDFQKGDIAEGYSVSREKKESFPLTVTSAQKNPTAFYLCASSIAPSSGNTIYFGEGSWLTVV.

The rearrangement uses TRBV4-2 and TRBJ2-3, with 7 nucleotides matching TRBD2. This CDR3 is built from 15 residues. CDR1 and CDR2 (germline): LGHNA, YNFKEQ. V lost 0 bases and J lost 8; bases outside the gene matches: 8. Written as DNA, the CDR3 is TGTGCCAGCAGCCAAGATCAGATAAGGGAGGGTACGCAGTATTTT. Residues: CASSQDQIREGTQYF.

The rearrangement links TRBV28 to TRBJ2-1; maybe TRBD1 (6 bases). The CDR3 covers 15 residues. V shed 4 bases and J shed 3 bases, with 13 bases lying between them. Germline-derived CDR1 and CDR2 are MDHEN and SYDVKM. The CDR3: CASSWARQVYNEQFF. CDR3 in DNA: TGTGCCAGCAGTTGGGCCCGACAGGTCTACAATGAGCAGTTCTTC.

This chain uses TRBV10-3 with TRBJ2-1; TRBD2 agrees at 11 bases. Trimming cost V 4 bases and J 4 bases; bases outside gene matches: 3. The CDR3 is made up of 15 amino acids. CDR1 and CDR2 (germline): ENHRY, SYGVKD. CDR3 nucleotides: TGTGCCATCAGTGTGACTAGCGGGGCTTACAATGAGCAGTTCTTC. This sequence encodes CAISVTSGAYNEQFF.

The CDR3: CASSQSRDRGRTEAFF. CDR3 nucleotides: TGCGCCAGCAGTCAATCGCGCGACAGGGGAAGAACTGAAGCTTTCTTT. The chain carries TRBV23-1 and TRBJ1-1, with 8 positions matching TRBD1. TRBV23-1 is assigned to the ORF class and has an uncertain function. V lost 0 bases and J lost 5; bases outside the gene matches: 8. The CDR3 has 16 residues.